Shown below are 14 T cell receptor beta chains from a single sample sequenced in a study of CD8 T cells in Susac syndrome. RNA amounts of roughly 0.45 to 1 ug underwent reverse transcription with random hexamers. From the immunoSEQ multiplex PCR reads, TCRdb called clonotypes with MiXCR, one entry per CDR3 protein. The sample contains approximately 150,000 distinct CDR3 sequences, approximately 93% of which appear only once. Sample: CD4+ T cells from PBMCs. These TCRs come from a human donor in good health.

CDR3 sequence: CASSLRRGSTDTQYF. In DNA, the CDR3 is TGTGCCAGCAGCTTGCGGCGGGGTAGCACAGATACGCAGTATTTT. This rearrangement joins TRBV5-6 to TRBJ2-3; the D gene is possibly TRBD2 (6 bases). Per germline, CDR1 SGHDT and CDR2 YYEEEE. The CDR3 loop spans 15 amino acids. With 1 base removed from V and 0 bases from J, the gap between germline ends came to 9 bases. Looking up the rest from reference TRBV5-6 and TRBJ2-3 gives the full variable domain: DAGVTQSPTHLIKTRGQQVTLRCSPKSGHDTVSWYQQALGQGPQFIFQYYEEEERQRGNFPDRFSGHQFPNYSSELNVNALLLGDSALYLCASSLRRGSTDTQYFGPGTRLTVL.

This chain links TRBV5-1 with TRBJ1-2; 7 positions match TRBD1. Germline CDR1 is SGHRS and CDR2 is YFSETQ. V lost 3 bases to trimming and J lost 8 bases; unmatched junction nucleotides: 19. This CDR3 spans 17 amino acids. The CDR3 region has the DNA TGCGCCAGCAGCTCAGCGGGGACAGCTCGAAGAGGGTTCGGCTACACCTTC. Protein: CASSSAGTARRGFGYTF.

The gene calls are TRBV20-1 and TRBJ1-5; maybe TRBD1 (6 bases). V lost 3 bases, J lost 5 bases, and 14 bases lay in between. The germline gives CDR1 DFQATT, CDR2 SNEGSKA (reference sequence). The CDR3 is 14 amino acids. This CDR3 reads CSARNRAKDQPQHF. The CDR3 DNA is TGCAGTGCTAGGAACAGGGCGAAGGATCAGCCCCAGCATTTT.

This clonotype occurred once. The V call is TRBV7-3, the J call TRBJ1-1; 8 bases agree with TRBD1. Germline V gene data show CDR1 as SGHTA and CDR2 as FQGTGA. V shed 5 bases and J 0 bases; nucleotides not matched to a gene: 5. The CDR3 contains 15 residues. The CDR3 DNA reads as TGTGCCAGCAGCAACCGACAGGGGTTGAACACTGAAGCTTTCTTT. Translating it yields CASSNRQGLNTEAFF.

The CDR3 nucleotides are TGCGCCAGCAGCCAAGTGTTAGGGCGGGGAAGCTCCTACAATGAGCAGTTCTTC. Amino acid sequence: CASSQVLGRGSSYNEQFF. The chain uses TRBV4-1 and TRBJ2-1; D is perhaps TRBD2 (6 bases). Between the trimmed V and J ends, which lost 1 base and 0 bases, there was a span of 16 bases. Germline V gene lookup returns CDR1 MGHRA and CDR2 YSYEKL. The CDR3 is 18 residues long.

The gene calls are TRBV7-9 and TRBJ1-4; 10 bases are a match to TRBD1. Germline CDR1 and CDR2: SEHNR and FQNEAQ (reference sequence). The V and J ends lost 6 bases and 8 bases, in that order; junction bases with no gene match: 6. This CDR3 comprises 14 residues. The CDR3 DNA reads TGTGCCAGCAGGTCCGGGACAGGGGACGAAAAACTGTTTTTT. Translating it yields CASRSGTGDEKLFF. The full variable domain, completed using reference TRBV7-9 and TRBJ1-4, is DTGVSQNPRHKITKRGQNVTFRCDPISEHNRLYWYRQTLGQGPEFLTYFQNEAQLEKSRLLSDRFSAERPKGSFSTLEIQRTEQGDSAMYLCASRSGTGDEKLFFGSGTQLSVL.

The V gene is TRBV19, the J gene TRBJ1-3; no definite D call. Germline V gene lookup returns CDR1 LNHDA and CDR2 SQIVND (reference sequence). Deletions cut 3 bases from V and 1 base from J, with 13 bases between. The CDR3 runs 16 residues. CDR3: CASSIQSAVSGNTIYF. The CDR3 DNA follows: TGTGCCAGTAGTATCCAGTCAGCCGTTTCTGGAAACACCATATATTTT.

The chain carries TRBV10-3 and TRBJ1-4; D call uncertain. Germline V CDR1 and CDR2: ENHRY, SYGVKD. This CDR3 is 13 amino acids long. V lost 4 bases and J 8 bases, leaving 11 bases between the germline ends. The CDR3, as DNA: TGTGCCATCAGTGGAGATACGGGGGAAAAACTGTTTTTT. This encodes CAISGDTGEKLFF.

The J gene is TRBJ2-2, the V gene TRBV28, with a weak D call TRBD1 (6 bases). The CDR3 runs 15 residues. The V end was cut by 5 bases, the J end by 6 bases, with 16 bases between. Looked up from germline, CDR1 is MDHEN and CDR2 is SYDVKM. The CDR3 loop reads CASSRPQGMAGELFF. CDR3 in DNA: TGTGCCAGCAGTCGCCCCCAGGGGATGGCCGGGGAGCTGTTTTTT.

J is TRBJ2-1 and V is TRBV6-1, with 11 bases matching TRBD2. V was clipped by 4 bases and J by 2 bases; unmatched bases: 4. CDR3 length: 16 residues. Germline lookup yields CDR1 MNHNS and CDR2 SASEGT. The CDR3 DNA sequence: TGTGCCAGCAGTGGTCTAGCGGGAGGACCCTACAATGAGCAGTTCTTC. It codes for CASSGLAGGPYNEQFF.

V gene TRBV28 combines with J gene TRBJ2-7, with TRBD1 as a possible D gene (6 bases). The V end was cut by 7 bases, the J end by 1 base, with 17 bases between. CDR3 length: 15 amino acids. Germline CDR1 reads MDHEN; CDR2 reads SYDVKM. Written as DNA, the CDR3 is TGTGCCAGCACCTCTACCGGGACACCTTCCTACGAGCAGTACTTC. Protein sequence: CASTSTGTPSYEQYF.

The chain employs TRBV7-9 and TRBJ2-1; D is unclear. The CDR3 is 14 amino acids. V lost 1 base, J lost 4 bases, and 8 bases lay in between. Germline CDR1 and CDR2: SEHNR and FQNEAQ (reference sequence). DNA for the CDR3: TGTGCCAGCAGCTTAGGGAAGTCATACAATGAGCAGTTCTTC. Its translation: CASSLGKSYNEQFF.

This clonotype came up once. The J gene is TRBJ2-1, the V gene TRBV20-1, with TRBD2 matching 7 bases. Trimming removed 5 bases from V and 12 bases from J; junction bases left unmatched: 19. The CDR3 runs 15 residues. CDR1 is DFQATT and CDR2 is SNEGSKA in the germline V gene (reference sequence). The CDR3 reads CSAGPLTGGPGGQFF. The CDR3 DNA reads as TGCAGTGCTGGCCCTTTAACGGGAGGCCCGGGGGGGCAGTTCTTC.

The chain employs TRBV12-3 or TRBV12-4 and TRBJ2-1, with 9 bases matching TRBD1. Germline trimming cut 3 bases from V and 5 bases from J; bases unmatched to any gene: 8. This CDR3 is built from 16 residues. The CDR3 protein is CASSFTGTGKDNEQFF. The CDR3 nucleotides are TGTGCCAGCAGTTTTACCGGGACAGGGAAGGACAATGAGCAGTTCTTC.